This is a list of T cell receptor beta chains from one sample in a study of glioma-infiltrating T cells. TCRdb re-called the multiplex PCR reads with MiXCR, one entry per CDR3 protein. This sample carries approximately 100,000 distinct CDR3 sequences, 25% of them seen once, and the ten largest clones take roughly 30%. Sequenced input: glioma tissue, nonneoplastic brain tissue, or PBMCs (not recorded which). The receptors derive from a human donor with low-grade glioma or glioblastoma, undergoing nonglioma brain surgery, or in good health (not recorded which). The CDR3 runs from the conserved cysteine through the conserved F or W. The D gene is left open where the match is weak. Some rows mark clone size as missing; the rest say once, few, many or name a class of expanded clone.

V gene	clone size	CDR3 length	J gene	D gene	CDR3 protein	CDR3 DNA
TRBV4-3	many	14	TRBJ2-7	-	CASSLGTDSYEQYF	TGCGCCAGCAGCCTCGGGACGGATTCCTACGAGCAGTACTTC
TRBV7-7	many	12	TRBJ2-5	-	CASSLKGETQYF	TGTGCTAGCAGCTTAAAAGGAGAGACCCAGTACTTC
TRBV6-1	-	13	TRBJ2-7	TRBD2	CASLVAGVNEQYF	TGTGCCAGCCTAGTAGCGGGAGTAAACGAGCAGTACTTC
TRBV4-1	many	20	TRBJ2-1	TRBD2	CASSRIHPPGTSPRWGEQFF	TGCGCCAGCAGCCGAATACATCCCCCCGGGACTAGCCCAAGGTGGGGTGAGCAGTTCTTC
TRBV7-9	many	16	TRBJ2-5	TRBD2	CASSLGTSEIRETQYF	TGTGCCAGCAGCTTAGGGACTAGCGAAATCAGGGAGACCCAGTACTTC
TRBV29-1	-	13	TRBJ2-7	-	CSVEVQSTYEQYF	TGCAGCGTTGAAGTCCAGTCCACCTACGAGCAGTACTTC
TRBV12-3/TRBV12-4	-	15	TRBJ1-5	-	CASSHRGLSNQPQHF	TGTGCCAGCTCCCATAGGGGTCTGAGCAATCAGCCCCAGCATTTT
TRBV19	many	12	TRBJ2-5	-	CASSMGPETQYF	TGTGCCAGTAGTATGGGCCCAGAGACCCAGTACTTC
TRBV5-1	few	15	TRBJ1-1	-	CASSLASISGTEAFF	TGCGCCAGCAGCTTGGCCTCCATTAGCGGCACTGAAGCTTTCTTT
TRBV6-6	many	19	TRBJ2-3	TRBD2	CASSYSKLAGTSSTDTQYF	TGTGCCAGCAGTTACTCGAAACTAGCGGGCACCTCTAGCACAGATACGCAGTATTTT
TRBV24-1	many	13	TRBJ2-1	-	CATSGSGNNEQFF	TGTGCCACCAGTGGTTCAGGGAACAATGAGCAGTTCTTC
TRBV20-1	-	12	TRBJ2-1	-	CSAPDDVYEQFF	TGTAGTGCTCCGGACGATGTGTATGAGCAGTTCTTC
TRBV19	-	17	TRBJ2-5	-	CASSIVPRGGQGETQYF	TGTGCCAGTAGTATAGTACCCAGGGGGGGGCAGGGAGAGACCCAGTACTTC
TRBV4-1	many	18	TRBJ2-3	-	CASSQGPSLAYSTDTQYF	TGCGCCAGCAGCCAAGGCCCCAGTCTAGCGTACAGCACAGATACGCAGTATTTT
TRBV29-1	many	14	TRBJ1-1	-	CSVDGGGKNTEAFF	TGCAGCGTTGACGGCGGGGGCAAGAACACTGAAGCTTTCTTT
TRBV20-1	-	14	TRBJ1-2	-	CSARAEFWYYGYTF	TGCAGTGCTAGGGCTGAGTTCTGGTATTATGGCTACACCTTC
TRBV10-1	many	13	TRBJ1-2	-	CASSENRNHGYTF	TGCGCCAGCAGTGAGAACAGGAACCATGGCTACACCTTC
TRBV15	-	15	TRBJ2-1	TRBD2	CAASRASSGRIEQFF	TGTGCCGCCAGCAGAGCTTCTAGCGGAAGGATTGAGCAGTTCTTC
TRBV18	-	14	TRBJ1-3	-	CASSLEGTGNTIYF	TGTGCCAGCTCACTAGAAGGGACTGGAAACACCATATATTTT
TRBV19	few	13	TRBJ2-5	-	CASSITVEETQYF	TGTGCCAGTAGTATTACCGTTGAAGAGACCCAGTACTTC
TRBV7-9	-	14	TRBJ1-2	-	CASSRHGANYGYTF	TGTGCCAGCAGTCGCCACGGGGCCAACTATGGCTACACCTTC
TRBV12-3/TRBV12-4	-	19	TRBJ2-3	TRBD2	CASSPGRGGASVSTDTQYF	TGTGCCAGCAGTCCCGGGAGGGGGGGGGCATCTGTGAGCACAGATACGCAGTATTTT
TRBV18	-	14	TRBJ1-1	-	CASSLEWGTTEAFF	TGTGCAAGCTCACTCGAGTGGGGTACCACTGAAGCTTTCTTT
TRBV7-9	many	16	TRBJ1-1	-	CASSSLMGRADTEAFF	TGTGCCAGCAGCTCGTTAATGGGCAGGGCGGACACTGAAGCTTTCTTT
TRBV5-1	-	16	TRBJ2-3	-	CASQKGATSGTDTQYF	TGCGCCTCCCAGAAAGGGGCCACTAGTGGCACAGATACGCAGTATTTT
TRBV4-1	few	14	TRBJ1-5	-	CASSQGGWNQPQHF	TGCGCCAGCAGCCAAGGAGGGTGGAATCAGCCCCAGCATTTT
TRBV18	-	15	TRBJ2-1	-	CASLPYAILYNEQFF	TGTGCCAGCTTACCCTATGCAATCCTCTACAATGAGCAGTTCTTC
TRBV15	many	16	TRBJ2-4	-	CATSSDVKRAKNIQYF	TGTGCCACCAGCTCGGACGTAAAACGAGCCAAAAACATTCAGTACTTC
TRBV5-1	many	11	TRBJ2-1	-	CASSLSGWWFF	TGCGCCAGCAGCTTAAGCGGGTGGTGGTTCTTC
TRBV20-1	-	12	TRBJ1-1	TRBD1	CRGLHGTGEASF	TGCAGGGGGTTACACGGGACAGGCGAAGCTTCCTTT
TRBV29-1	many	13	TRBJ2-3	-	CSVYADYTDTQYF	TGCAGCGTTTATGCGGACTACACAGATACGCAGTATTTT
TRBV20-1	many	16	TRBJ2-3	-	CSARDPLSGGTDTQYF	TGCAGTGCTAGAGATCCCCTTAGCGGCGGCACAGATACGCAGTATTTT